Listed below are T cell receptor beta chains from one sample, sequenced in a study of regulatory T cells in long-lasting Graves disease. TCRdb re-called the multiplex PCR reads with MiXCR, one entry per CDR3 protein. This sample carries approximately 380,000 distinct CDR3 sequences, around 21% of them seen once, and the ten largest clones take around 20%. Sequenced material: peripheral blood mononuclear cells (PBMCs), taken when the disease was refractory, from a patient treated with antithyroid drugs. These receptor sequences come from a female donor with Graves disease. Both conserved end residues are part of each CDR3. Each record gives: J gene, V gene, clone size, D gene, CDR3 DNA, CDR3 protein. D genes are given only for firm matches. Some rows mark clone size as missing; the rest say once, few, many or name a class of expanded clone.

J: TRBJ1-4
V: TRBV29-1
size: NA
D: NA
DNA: TGCAGCGTTAGGGGGGGTTCTAATGAAAAACTGTTTTTT
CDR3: CSVRGGSNEKLFF

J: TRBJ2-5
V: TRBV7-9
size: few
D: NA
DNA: TGTGCCTTAAGAGATGACTGGAACCAAGAGACCCAGTACTTC
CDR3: CALRDDWNQETQYF

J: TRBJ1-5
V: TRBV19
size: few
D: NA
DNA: TGTGCCAGTAGTATATTCCTTTTGTCGAGGGCTGGTCAGCCCCAGCATTTT
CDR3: CASSIFLLSRAGQPQHF

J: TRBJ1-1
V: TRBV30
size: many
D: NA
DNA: TGTGCCTGGAGTTTGATGAACACTGAAGCTTTCTTT
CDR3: CAWSLMNTEAFF

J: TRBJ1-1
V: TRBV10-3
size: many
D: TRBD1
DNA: TGTGCCACCAACCCGGGACAGGGGGCCCTGAACACTGAAGCTTTCTTT
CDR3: CATNPGQGALNTEAFF

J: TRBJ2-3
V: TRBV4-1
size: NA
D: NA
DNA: TGCGCCAGCAGCCAAGAGGCTAGCCCAGGAGATACGCAGTATTTT
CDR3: CASSQEASPGDTQYF

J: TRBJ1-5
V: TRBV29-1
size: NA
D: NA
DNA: TGCAGCGTTAGGGCAGGGGATAGCAATCAGCCCCAGCATTTT
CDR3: CSVRAGDSNQPQHF

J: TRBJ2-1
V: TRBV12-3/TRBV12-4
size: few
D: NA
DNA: TGTGCCAGCAGTTTTTGGAGCTCCTACAATGAGCAGTTCTTC
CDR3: CASSFWSSYNEQFF

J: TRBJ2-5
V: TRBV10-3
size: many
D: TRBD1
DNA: TGTGCCATCAGTACCGGACAGGGAATCCAAGAGACCCAGTACTTC
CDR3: CAISTGQGIQETQYF

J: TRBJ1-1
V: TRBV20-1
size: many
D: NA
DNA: TGCAGTGCTAGAGGTATTGATGGAGGGAACACTGAAGCTTTCTTT
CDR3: CSARGIDGGNTEAFF